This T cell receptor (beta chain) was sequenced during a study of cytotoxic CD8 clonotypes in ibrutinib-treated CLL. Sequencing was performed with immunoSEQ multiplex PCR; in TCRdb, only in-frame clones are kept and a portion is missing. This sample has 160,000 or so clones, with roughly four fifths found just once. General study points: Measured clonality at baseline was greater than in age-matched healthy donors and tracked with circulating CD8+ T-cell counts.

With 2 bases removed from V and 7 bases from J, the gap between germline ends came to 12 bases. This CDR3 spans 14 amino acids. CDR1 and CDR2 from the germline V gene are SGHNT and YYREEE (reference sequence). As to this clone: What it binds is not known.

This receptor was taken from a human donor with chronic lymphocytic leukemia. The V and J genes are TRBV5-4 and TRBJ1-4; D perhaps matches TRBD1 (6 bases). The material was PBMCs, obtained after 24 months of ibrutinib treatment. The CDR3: CASSFKGGGEKLFF. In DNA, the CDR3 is TGTGCCAGCAGCTTTAAAGGGGGTGGTGAAAAACTGTTTTTT. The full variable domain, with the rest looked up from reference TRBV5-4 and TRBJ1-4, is ETGVTQSPTHLIKTRGQQVTLRCSSQSGHNTVSWYQQALGQGPQFIFQYYREEENGRGNFPPRFSGLQFPNYSSELNVNALELDDSALYLCASSFKGGGEKLFFGSGTQLSVL.